This TCR beta chain was recovered during a study of T cells in Graves' hyperthyroidism and ophthalmopathy. Study-level results: Ophthalmopathy prediction by the model preceded onset by a median approximately six months.

This clonotype has just a few counts. Its antigen is not known. Germline V gene sequence: CDR1 DFQATT, CDR2 SNEGSKA (reference sequence). V was clipped by 5 bases and J by 2 bases, with 7 bases between them. This CDR3 is built from 11 residues. The source material, RNA transcripts, was used to amplify TCR beta CDR3 regions. First-round RT-PCR targeting the TCR CDR3 was performed with the HTBI primer set. TCRdb reanalysed the multiplex PCR reads using MiXCR and keeps one entry per CDR3 protein. The data show over 650,000 distinct CDR3 sequences, over 15% seen once. Sequencing used blood. The J gene is TRBJ2-7, the V gene TRBV20-1, with no clear D. The sequence was obtained from a man aged 18 to 30 with Graves' hyperthyroidism. The CDR3: CSAFDPYEQYF. In nucleotides, the CDR3 is TGCAGTGCTTTTGACCCCTACGAGCAGTACTTC.